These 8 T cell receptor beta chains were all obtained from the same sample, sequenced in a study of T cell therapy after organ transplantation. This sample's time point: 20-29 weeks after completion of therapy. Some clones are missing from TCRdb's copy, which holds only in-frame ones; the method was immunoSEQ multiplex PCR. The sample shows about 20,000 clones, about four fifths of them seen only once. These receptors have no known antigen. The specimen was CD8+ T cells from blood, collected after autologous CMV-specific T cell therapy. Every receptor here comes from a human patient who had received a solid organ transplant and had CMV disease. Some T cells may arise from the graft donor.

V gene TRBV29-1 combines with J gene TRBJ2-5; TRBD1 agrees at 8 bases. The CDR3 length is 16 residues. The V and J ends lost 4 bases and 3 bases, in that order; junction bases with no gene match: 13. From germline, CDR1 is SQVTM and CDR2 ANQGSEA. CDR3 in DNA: TGCAGCGTTGGCGGGGTCCGCAGGGGGCGGGAAGAGACCCAGTACTTC. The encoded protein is CSVGGVRRGREETQYF.

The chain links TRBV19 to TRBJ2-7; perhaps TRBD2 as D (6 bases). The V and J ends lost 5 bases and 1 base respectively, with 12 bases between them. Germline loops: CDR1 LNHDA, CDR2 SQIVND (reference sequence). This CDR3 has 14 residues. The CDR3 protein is CASSWGDGSYEQYF. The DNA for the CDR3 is TGTGCCAGTAGTTGGGGGGACGGATCCTACGAGCAGTACTTC.

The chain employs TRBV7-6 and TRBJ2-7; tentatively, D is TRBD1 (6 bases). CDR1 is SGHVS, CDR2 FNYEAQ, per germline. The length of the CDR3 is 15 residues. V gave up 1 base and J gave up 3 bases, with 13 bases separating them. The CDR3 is CASSLGQGQYYEQYF. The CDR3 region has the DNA TGTGCCAGCAGCTTAGGCCAGGGGCAATACTACGAGCAGTACTTC.

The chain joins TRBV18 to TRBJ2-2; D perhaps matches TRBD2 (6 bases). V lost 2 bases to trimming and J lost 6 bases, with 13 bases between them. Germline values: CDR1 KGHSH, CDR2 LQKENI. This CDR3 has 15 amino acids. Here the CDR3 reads CASSPSEGGAGELFF. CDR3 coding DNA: TGTGCCAGCTCACCAAGTGAGGGAGGTGCCGGGGAGCTGTTTTTT. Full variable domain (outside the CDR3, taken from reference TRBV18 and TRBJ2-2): NAGVMQNPRHLVRRRGQEARLRCSPMKGHSHVYWYRQLPEEGLKFMVYLQKENIIDESGMPKERFSAEFPKEGPSILRIQQVVRGDSAAYFCASSPSEGGAGELFFGEGSRLTVL.

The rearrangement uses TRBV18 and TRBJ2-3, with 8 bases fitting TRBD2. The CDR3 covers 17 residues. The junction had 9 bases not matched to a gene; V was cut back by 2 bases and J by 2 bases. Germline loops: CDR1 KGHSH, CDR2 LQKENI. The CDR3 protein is CASSPSELAGITDTQYF. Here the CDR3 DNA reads TGTGCCAGCTCACCAAGTGAGCTAGCGGGTATCACAGATACGCAGTATTTT.

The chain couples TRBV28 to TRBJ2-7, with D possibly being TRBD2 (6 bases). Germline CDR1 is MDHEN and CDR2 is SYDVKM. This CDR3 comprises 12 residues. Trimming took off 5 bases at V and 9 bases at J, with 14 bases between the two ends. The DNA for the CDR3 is TGTGCCAGCAGTCCGGGGGTAGTTAGGCAGTACTTC. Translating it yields CASSPGVVRQYF.

This CDR3 reads CASSSLLGVETQYF. The CDR3 nucleotides read TGTGCCAGCAGCTCTCTTTTAGGGGTAGAGACCCAGTACTTC. V gene TRBV5-8 combines with J gene TRBJ2-5, with a possible D match to TRBD1 (5 bases). In germline, CDR1 is SGHTS, CDR2 YDEGEE. The germline V and J ends were trimmed by 3 bases and 4 bases, with 13 bases remaining between them. This CDR3 is built from 14 residues.

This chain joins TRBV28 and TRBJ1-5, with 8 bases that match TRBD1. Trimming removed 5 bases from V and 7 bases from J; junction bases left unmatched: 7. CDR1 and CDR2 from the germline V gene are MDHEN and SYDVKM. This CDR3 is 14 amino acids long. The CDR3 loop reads CASSLTGEHQPQHF. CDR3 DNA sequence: TGTGCCAGCAGTCTGACAGGGGAGCACCAGCCCCAGCATTTT. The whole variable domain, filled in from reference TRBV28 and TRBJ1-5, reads DVKVTQSSRYLVKRTGEKVFLECVQDMDHENMFWYRQDPGLGLRLIYFSYDVKMKEKGDIPEGYSVSREKKERFSLILESASTNQTSMYLCASSLTGEHQPQHFGDGTRLSIL.